This T cell receptor (beta chain) originates from a study of cytomegalovirus exposure and HLA in healthy donors. The CDR3 covers 12 residues. The germline gives CDR1 MNHNY, CDR2 SVGAGI (reference sequence). V lost 0 bases and J 6 bases, leaving 6 bases between the germline ends. Use of 60 Vbeta and 13 Jbeta primers characterized the PCR. Profiling relied on immunoSEQ multiplex PCR, and the TCRdb table lists in-frame clones only, not all of them. Its listing shows about 79,000 clones. Sequencing input: PBMCs. This sequence was found in a man between 25 and 39 years old in good health and CMV-seronegative. The chain carries TRBV6-6 and TRBJ2-7, with D possibly matching TRBD1 (5 bases). DNA of the CDR3: TGTGCCAGCAGTTACTCACAGGCCGAGCAGTACTTC. Translating gives CASSYSQAEQYF.